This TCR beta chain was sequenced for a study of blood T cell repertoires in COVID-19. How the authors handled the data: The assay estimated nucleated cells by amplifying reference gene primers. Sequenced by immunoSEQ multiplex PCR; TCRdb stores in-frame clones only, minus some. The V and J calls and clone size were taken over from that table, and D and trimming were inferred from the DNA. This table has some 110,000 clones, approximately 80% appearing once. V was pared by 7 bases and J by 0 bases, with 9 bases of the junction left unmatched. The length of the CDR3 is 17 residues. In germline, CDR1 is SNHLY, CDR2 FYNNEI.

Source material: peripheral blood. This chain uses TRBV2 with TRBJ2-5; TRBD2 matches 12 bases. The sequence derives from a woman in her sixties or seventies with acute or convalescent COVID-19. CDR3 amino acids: CASTRLAGEGYQETQYF. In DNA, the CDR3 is TGTGCCAGCACAAGACTAGCGGGGGAGGGGTACCAAGAGACCCAGTACTTC.